By share, the clone carrying this T cell receptor (beta chain) counts as large. Generated by immunoSEQ multiplex PCR, the TCRdb table keeps only in-frame clones and is missing some. Among fewer than 6,000 clones listed, 65% to 85% were seen once. This specimen belongs to a study of immune evolution from preneoplasia to lung adenocarcinoma. V lost 7 bases to trimming and J lost 2 bases, with 20 bases between them. This CDR3 has 16 amino acids. Germline V gene lookup returns CDR1 MDHEN and CDR2 SYDVKM. Sequences were obtained from FFPE normal lung tissue adjacent to the tumor. The receptor comes from a person over 45 with lung adenocarcinoma. This sequence joins TRBV28 and TRBJ1-2; TRBD1 might be the D (6 bases). CDR3 coding DNA: TGTGCCAGCATCGCCCCTTGGGAGGGGGAAAACTATGGCTACACCTTC. It is translated as CASIAPWEGENYGYTF.